The rows below give T cell receptor beta chains drawn from one sample of a study of blood T cell repertoires in COVID-19. Using immunoSEQ multiplex PCR, the repertoire was profiled, and TCRdb retains in-frame clones only, with some absent. In the table there are just under 95,000 clones, roughly 80% of which are singletons. Sample: peripheral blood. Receptors originate from a human donor in a cohort sampled during active COVID-19. CDR3s include the opening cysteine and the closing phenylalanine or tryptophan. The D gene is left open where the match is weak. A clone size is listed for some rows: how often the clone was seen (once, few, many), or a class if it is expanded.

clone_size j_call v_call d_call cdr3_nt cdr3_aa
- TRBJ1-6 TRBV28 TRBD1 TGTGCCAGCAGTTCCGGGACAGGGGATTCACCCCTCCACTTT CASSSGTGDSPLHF
- TRBJ2-7 TRBV19 - TGTGCCAGTAGCCGCGGGGGCATCTCCTACGAGCAGTACTTC CASSRGGISYEQYF
- TRBJ1-4 TRBV6-4 - TGTGCCAGCAATTCGACACTCAGGGATGAAAAACTGTTTTTT CASNSTLRDEKLFF
- TRBJ2-7 TRBV6-2/TRBV6-3 - TGTGCCAGCAGCCCTACAGGGTACCTTACCCGCACCGACCTCTACGAGCAGTACTTC CASSPTGYLTRTDLYEQYF
- TRBJ2-7 TRBV5-1 TRBD2 TGCGCCAGCAGCCTACTAGCGGGAGGGCAATACTACGAGCAGTACTTC CASSLLAGGQYYEQYF
- TRBJ2-3 TRBV6-5 - TGTGCCAGCAGTTATACTAGCAGCGATACGCAGTATTTT CASSYTSSDTQYF
- TRBJ1-4 TRBV5-4 TRBD1 TGTGCCAGCAGCTTGGCATCGCGAAACAGGGGGCAAGGAAAACTGTTTTTT CASSLASRNRGQGKLFF
once TRBJ1-3 TRBV3-1/TRBV3-2 - TGTGCCAGCAGCCAAGATCCGACAGACTCTGGAAACACCATATATTTT CASSQDPTDSGNTIYF
- TRBJ1-1 TRBV10-3 - TGTGCCATCAGTGATCCGGGAAACCCAGGCAACACTGAAGCTTTCTTT CAISDPGNPGNTEAFF
- TRBJ2-7 TRBV19 TRBD2 TGTGCCAGTAGTATTTTCGGACTAGAGCCCCCCTACGAGCAGTACTTC CASSIFGLEPPYEQYF
once TRBJ2-7 TRBV28 - TGTGCCAGCACCAGGGAAGGATACGAGCAGTACTTC CASTREGYEQYF
- TRBJ2-7 TRBV3-1/TRBV3-2 - TGTGCCAGCAGCCAAGATTATGGGAGGAAGGGGCGCGAGCAGTACTTC CASSQDYGRKGREQYF
- TRBJ1-5 TRBV4-1 - TGCGCCAGCAGCCAAGAAGGGCGAGGGCCGCAGCCCCAGCATTTT CASSQEGRGPQPQHF
- TRBJ2-3 TRBV5-1 - TGCGCCAGCAGCTTGGGTGAGAGGACAGATACGCAGTATTTT CASSLGERTDTQYF
- TRBJ1-5 TRBV19 - TGTGCCAGTAGTATGAACGAGCCCTCCCCGGGGCAGCCCCAGCATTTT CASSMNEPSPGQPQHF
- TRBJ1-2 TRBV4-2 - TGTGCCAGCAGCCAAACAGGGAACTATGGCTACACCTTC CASSQTGNYGYTF
- TRBJ1-1 TRBV18 TRBD1 TGTGCCAGCTCGCCGCGGGACAGGAGGGGGGCTTTCTTT CASSPRDRRGAFF
few TRBJ2-1 TRBV15 - TGTGCCACCAGCAGAGACATCTACAATGAGCAGTTCTTC CATSRDIYNEQFF
few TRBJ1-2 TRBV7-2 TRBD1 TGTGCCAGCAGCTGGGGGGGACAGGGGACATATGGCTACACCTTC CASSWGGQGTYGYTF
- TRBJ1-1 TRBV29-1 - TGCAGCGTGCACCCTAATGGACAGATCCCTGAAGCTTTCTTT CSVHPNGQIPEAFF
- TRBJ2-5 TRBV27 TRBD2 TGTGCCAGCAGTCCACCGGGCAGTAGCGGGAGGATTCGGGAGACCCAGTACTTC CASSPPGSSGRIRETQYF
- TRBJ2-3 TRBV7-8 TRBD1 TGTGCCAGCAGACCCGGACAGGGGAGCACAGATACGCAGTATTTT CASRPGQGSTDTQYF
once TRBJ1-2 TRBV3-1/TRBV3-2 - TGTGCCAGCAGCCATTCGGGGGAGGGAAGCGGCTACACCTTC CASSHSGEGSGYTF
- TRBJ1-1 TRBV3-1/TRBV3-2 TRBD1 TGTGCCAGCAGCCAAGCCGAAAGGGGGCCGGCTTTCTTT CASSQAERGPAFF
- TRBJ1-1 TRBV11-3 - TGTGCCAGCAGCCTAACGCGGGTCGATGAAGCTTTCTTT CASSLTRVDEAFF
- TRBJ2-7 TRBV7-8 TRBD2 TGTGCCAGCAGTTATAGCGGGAGCAACGAGCAGTACTTC CASSYSGSNEQYF
- TRBJ1-3 TRBV5-5 TRBD1 TGTGCCAGCAGCCGAGTAGGGACAGCCTCTGGAAACACCATATATTTT CASSRVGTASGNTIYF
- TRBJ1-5 TRBV19 TRBD1 TGTGCCAGTAGTAGGGACAGGATTAGCAATCAGCCCCAGCATTTT CASSRDRISNQPQHF
- TRBJ1-5 TRBV4-1 - TGCGCCAGCAGCCAAGAGCGGGTGGGGCAGCCCCAGCATTTT CASSQERVGQPQHF
few TRBJ2-5 TRBV28 - TGTGCCAGCTCAAACCCTGTACAGAAGACCCAGTACTTC CASSNPVQKTQYF
- TRBJ2-1 TRBV5-1 TRBD2 TGCGCCAGCAGCCCGGCACCGGGACTAGCGGGGTACAATGAGCAGTTCTTC CASSPAPGLAGYNEQFF
- TRBJ1-5 TRBV19 TRBD1 TGTGCCAGTAGTGGGACCTCCGGGACAGGTCCCTATAGCAATCAGCCCCAGCATTTT CASSGTSGTGPYSNQPQHF
- TRBJ2-7 TRBV23-1 - TGCGCCAGCAGCGTGAGGGACATAGCCTCGGAGCAGTACTTC CASSVRDIASEQYF
- TRBJ2-6 TRBV9 TRBD2 TGTGCCAGCAGCGTAGCAAGGACTAGCGGGACCTCTGGGGCCAACGTCCTGACTTTC CASSVARTSGTSGANVLTF
- TRBJ2-7 TRBV11-2 TRBD1 TGTGCCAGCAGCTTAGGCAGGGGGCTCTCCTACGAGCAGTACTTC CASSLGRGLSYEQYF
- TRBJ2-7 TRBV7-3 TRBD2 TGTGCCAGCAGCTTTAGCGGGGGTCCCTACGAGCAGTACTTC CASSFSGGPYEQYF
- TRBJ1-1 TRBV5-1 - TGCGCCAGCAGCACTGGGGGGGCGAACACTGAAGCTTTCTTT CASSTGGANTEAFF
- TRBJ1-3 TRBV2 TRBD1 TGTGCCAGCAGTCCGGACAGGGAGTACACCATATATTTT CASSPDREYTIYF
- TRBJ2-3 TRBV11-2 - TGTGCCAGCAGCTCTCGGGTCGGAACACCCAGCACAGATACGCAGTATTTT CASSSRVGTPSTDTQYF
- TRBJ1-4 TRBV18 - TGTGCCAGCTCACCACCGCAGGGGTTTAATGAAAAACTGTTTTTT CASSPPQGFNEKLFF
- TRBJ2-7 TRBV7-8 TRBD2 TGTGCCAGCAGCCCACTGCGGGGGAACGAGCAGTACTTC CASSPLRGNEQYF
- TRBJ2-7 TRBV5-4 TRBD2 TGTGCCAGCAGCCCGGGCGGGACTAGCGCCTCCTACGAGCAGTACTTC CASSPGGTSASYEQYF
- TRBJ2-3 TRBV7-2 TRBD2 TGTGCCAGCAGCTCGAGAGCCGGGACTAGCGGGAGGCATACGCAGTATTTT CASSSRAGTSGRHTQYF
- TRBJ1-3 TRBV9 - TGTGCCAGCAGCGGTCCGGGAAACACCATATATTTT CASSGPGNTIYF
- TRBJ2-7 TRBV3-1/TRBV3-2 TRBD2 TGTGCCAGCAGCCAAGGTAGCGGGAGGGTCGTCGACGAGCAGTACTTC CASSQGSGRVVDEQYF
- TRBJ1-1 TRBV18 - TGTGCCAGCTCACCAGGGGCAGGGGACCTCGCTGAAGCTTTCTTT CASSPGAGDLAEAFF
- TRBJ2-7 TRBV5-4 TRBD1 TGTGCCAGCAGCTTGCGCACAGGGGACTACGAGCAGTACTTC CASSLRTGDYEQYF
- TRBJ2-5 TRBV18 - TGTGCCAGCTCACCTGAGGGACTCGAGTTCCAAGAGACCCAGTACTTC CASSPEGLEFQETQYF
- TRBJ1-6 TRBV9 TRBD1 TGTGCCAGCAGCCCGGAGGGGGACAGTTATAATTCACCCCTCCACTTT CASSPEGDSYNSPLHF
- TRBJ2-1 TRBV4-1 TRBD2 TGCGCCAGCAGCCAAGATCTATATAGGACTAGCGGCAATGAGCAGTTCTTC CASSQDLYRTSGNEQFF
- TRBJ2-3 TRBV6-4 TRBD2 TGTGCCAGCAGTCTGGGGGAGGGTAAAGATACGCAGTATTTT CASSLGEGKDTQYF
- TRBJ2-6 TRBV28 TRBD2 TGTGCCAGCAGTCGGCTTCAACCGGGGGGTAAAACTGGGGCCAACGTCCTGACTTTC CASSRLQPGGKTGANVLTF
- TRBJ1-6 TRBV25-1 - TGTGCCAGCAGCCTCCATAATTCACCCCTCCACTTT CASSLHNSPLHF
- TRBJ2-7 TRBV27 TRBD1 TGTGCCAGCAGTTTAAGACAGGGGGGGACCTACGAGCAGTACTTC CASSLRQGGTYEQYF
- TRBJ1-3 TRBV7-6 TRBD1 TGTGCCAGCAGCTATGGGACAGGGAGGCTTGGAAACACCATATATTTT CASSYGTGRLGNTIYF
few TRBJ2-7 TRBV12-2 - TGTGCAAGTCGCCCGGACAGGGTTTATGTCTACGAGCAGTACTTC CASRPDRVYVYEQYF
once TRBJ1-2 TRBV6-5 TRBD1 TGTGCCAGCAGTTCCAGCCGGACAGGGAGAGTCTATGGCTACACCTTC CASSSSRTGRVYGYTF
- TRBJ2-7 TRBV28 TRBD1 TGTGCCAGCAGTATCAGGGGGCCGACCTACGAGCAGTACTTC CASSIRGPTYEQYF
- TRBJ1-6 TRBV6-1 - TGTGCCAGCAGTGAAGCGTTTGGGAGCTCCTATAATTCACCCCTCCACTTT CASSEAFGSSYNSPLHF
- TRBJ2-5 TRBV7-9 TRBD2 TGTGCCAGCAGCCCAGGGACTAGCGGGAGTGGTGAGACCCAGTACTTC CASSPGTSGSGETQYF